This T cell receptor (beta chain) derives from a study of blood T cell repertoires in COVID-19 (dated by TCRdb to between 2020 and 2021). Background on the whole study: Collaborator samples came from the United States, Italy and Spain and covered acute and convalescent phases of COVID-19. The samples were drawn from the first 160 participants of the ongoing ImmuneRACE study and from under 1,500 subjects provided by 6 global collaborators. A freely available public database, intended as a resource for researchers studying the immune response to SARS-CoV-2, is where the repertoires were released. Where HLA class I and class II types were available, the types were taken from metadata supplied by the sample provider, not from assay-based typing. A de-identified subject ID, COVID-19 status, age in years and sex were almost always included in the sample metadata. Subjects who had been exposed to COVID-19, were actively infected with it, or had recovered from it provided the deeply sampled blood TCRbeta repertoires that made up the dataset. The prospective study material was composed of cDNA or gDNA derived from T cells, B-cell-depleted T cells, or PBMCs.

The paper's findings and limits, for the study overall: The quantity of clinical and demographic metadata differed by source and by participant and was supplied without curation.

CDR1 and CDR2 were assigned from the germline V gene as MDHEN and SYDVKM. At the junction V is shortened by 4 bases and J by 8 bases, with 11 bases in between. The CDR3 runs 12 residues from the cysteine to the phenylalanine. The kept DNA is CDR3 alone, 36 bases in frame from the first base. The collaborating institutions used their own protocols to collect whole blood in K2EDTA tubes. Collaborator samples were shipped for TCRbeta analysis as frozen whole blood, isolated PBMCs, or DNA extracted from either sample type. A note on this clone: Its antigen target is currently unknown. No base quality values were provided; no much bigger clone lies one nucleotide off.

TCRbeta CDR3 regions were amplified from genomic DNA using the immunoSEQ Assay, a bias-controlled multiplex PCR. On the authors' methods: The number of nucleated cells in each sample was estimated from the amplification of reference gene primers within the assay. To quantify the absolute abundance of each unique TCRbeta CDR3 rearrangement, sequence reads were collapsed and filtered. For each sample, productive Simpson clonality was calculated by taking the square root of Simpson's diversity index across productive rearrangements. Sourced from immuneACCESS, this table was stored by TCRdb with only in-frame sequences that have V and J called. A share of the clones is absent; for the studies checked, an unresolved V gene accounts for under half, and the remainder has no known explanation. The V and J calls and clone size were taken over from that table, and D and trimming were inferred from the DNA. In this sample the table shows roughly 260,000 clones, roughly 84% of which occur a single time. The top ten constitute less than 4% of the sample.

Sequencing was done on a sample of peripheral blood. The V gene is TRBV28 and the J gene is TRBJ1-2, with no D gene named confidently. This TCR came from a young woman with acute or convalescent COVID-19. The CDR3 here reads CASSSSWRGYTF. At the DNA level, the sequence is TGTGCCAGCAGTTCAAGTTGGCGGGGCTACACCTTC.